The 4 T cell receptor beta chains below come from one sample, sequenced in a study of shared clonotypes between healthy human individuals. Clones were read by immunoSEQ multiplex PCR, and TCRdb kept only the in-frame ones, dropping some. The sample holds about 490,000 clones, around 80% seen once. Material: PBMCs. The origin of the receptors is a woman in her forties in good health. Some clones in this sample may be carry-over from other donors' samples.

J is TRBJ2-7 and V is TRBV25-1; D remains ambiguous. This CDR3 is 15 amino acids long. Trimming left V 4 bases short and J 0 bases short, with 13 bases between. Germline CDR1 is MGHDK and CDR2 is SYGVNS. This CDR3 is CASSGSPPSSYEQYF. The CDR3 DNA reads TGTGCCAGCAGTGGGAGCCCCCCCAGCTCCTACGAGCAGTACTTC.

The J gene is TRBJ1-6, the V gene TRBV30; tentative D call: TRBD1 (5 bases). The germline gives CDR1 GTSNPN, CDR2 SVGIG (reference sequence). V was cut by 6 bases and J by 4 bases, with 13 bases left in between. The CDR3 length is 14 residues. The CDR3: CACTDSNYNSPLHF. DNA of the CDR3: TGTGCCTGTACCGACAGCAATTATAATTCACCCCTCCACTTT.

The gene calls are TRBV28 and TRBJ1-5; D may be TRBD1 (5 bases). The CDR3 has 17 amino acids. Trimming took off 7 bases at V and 9 bases at J, with 28 bases between the two ends. CDR1 and CDR2 from the germline V gene are MDHEN and SYDVKM. CDR3 nucleotides: TGTGCCAGCACCATCATATGGGGGACGGCTTCGAATGGGCCCCAGCATTTT. Its translation is CASTIIWGTASNGPQHF.

The chain is built from TRBV5-1 and TRBJ2-1; the match to TRBD2 covers 13 bases. The germline CDR1 and CDR2 sequences are SGHRS and YFSETQ. V gave up 8 bases and J gave up 1 base; unmatched junction bases: 3. The CDR3 is 15 residues long. The DNA of the CDR3 is TGCGCCAGTAGGACTAGCGGGAGTTCCTACAATGAGCAGTTCTTC. This gives the protein CASRTSGSSYNEQFF.